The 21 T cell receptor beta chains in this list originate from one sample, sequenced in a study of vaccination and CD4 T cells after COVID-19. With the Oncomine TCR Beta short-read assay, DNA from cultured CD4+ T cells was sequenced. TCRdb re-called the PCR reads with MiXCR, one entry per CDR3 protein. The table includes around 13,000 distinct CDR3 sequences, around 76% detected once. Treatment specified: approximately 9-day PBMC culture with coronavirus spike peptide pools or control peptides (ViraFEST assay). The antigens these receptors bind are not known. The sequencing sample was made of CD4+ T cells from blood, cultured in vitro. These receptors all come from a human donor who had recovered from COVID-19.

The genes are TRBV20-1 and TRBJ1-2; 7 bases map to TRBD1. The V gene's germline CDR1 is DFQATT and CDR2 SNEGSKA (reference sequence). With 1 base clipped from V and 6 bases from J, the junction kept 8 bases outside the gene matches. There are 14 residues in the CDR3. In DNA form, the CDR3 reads TGCAGTGCTAGAGTTGTCAGGGGGGCGGATGGCTACACCTTC. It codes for CSARVVRGADGYTF.

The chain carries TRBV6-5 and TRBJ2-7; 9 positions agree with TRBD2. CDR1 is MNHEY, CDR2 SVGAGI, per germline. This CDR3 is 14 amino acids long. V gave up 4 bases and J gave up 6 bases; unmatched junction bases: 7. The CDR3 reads CASSSSGLASEQYF. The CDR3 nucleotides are TGTGCCAGCAGTTCCTCCGGACTAGCGAGCGAGCAGTACTTC.

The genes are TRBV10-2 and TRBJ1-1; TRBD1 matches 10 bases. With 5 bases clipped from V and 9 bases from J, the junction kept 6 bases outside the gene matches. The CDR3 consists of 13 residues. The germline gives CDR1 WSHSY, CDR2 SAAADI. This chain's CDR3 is CASSFDRGLQAFF. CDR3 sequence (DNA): TGCGCCAGCAGTTTCGACAGGGGGCTTCAAGCTTTCTTT.

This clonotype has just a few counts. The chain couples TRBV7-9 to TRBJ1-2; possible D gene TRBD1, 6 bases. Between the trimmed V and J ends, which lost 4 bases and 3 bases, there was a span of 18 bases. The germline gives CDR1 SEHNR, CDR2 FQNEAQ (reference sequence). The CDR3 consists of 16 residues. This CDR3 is CASSSRGGGADYGYTF. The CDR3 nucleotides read TGTGCCAGCAGCTCGCGAGGGGGGGGCGCTGACTATGGCTACACCTTC.

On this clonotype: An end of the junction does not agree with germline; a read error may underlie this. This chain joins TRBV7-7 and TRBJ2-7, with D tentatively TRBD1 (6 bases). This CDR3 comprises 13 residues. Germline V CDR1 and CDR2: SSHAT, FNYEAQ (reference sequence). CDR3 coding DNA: TGTGCTAGCAGCTTAGGCCAGGGGCAGCAGCAGTACTTC. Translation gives CASSLGQGQQQYF.

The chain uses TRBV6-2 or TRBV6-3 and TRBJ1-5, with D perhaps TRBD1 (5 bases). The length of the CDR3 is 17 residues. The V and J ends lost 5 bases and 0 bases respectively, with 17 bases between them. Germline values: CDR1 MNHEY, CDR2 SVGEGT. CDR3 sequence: CASSEPGLRYSNQPQHF. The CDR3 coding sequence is TGTGCCAGCAGTGAACCGGGACTTCGGTATAGCAATCAGCCCCAGCATTTT.

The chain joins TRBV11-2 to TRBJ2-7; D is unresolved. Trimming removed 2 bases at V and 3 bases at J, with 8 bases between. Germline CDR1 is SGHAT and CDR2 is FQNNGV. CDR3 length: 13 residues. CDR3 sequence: CASSLLTGYEQYF. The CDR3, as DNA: TGTGCCAGCAGCTTACTTACTGGCTACGAGCAGTACTTC.

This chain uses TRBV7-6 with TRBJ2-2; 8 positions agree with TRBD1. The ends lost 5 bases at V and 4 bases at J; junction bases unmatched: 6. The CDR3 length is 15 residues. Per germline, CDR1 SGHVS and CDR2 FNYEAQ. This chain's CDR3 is CASSARGQVTGELFF. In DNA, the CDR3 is TGTGCCAGCAGCGCGAGGGGACAGGTCACCGGGGAGCTGTTTTTT.

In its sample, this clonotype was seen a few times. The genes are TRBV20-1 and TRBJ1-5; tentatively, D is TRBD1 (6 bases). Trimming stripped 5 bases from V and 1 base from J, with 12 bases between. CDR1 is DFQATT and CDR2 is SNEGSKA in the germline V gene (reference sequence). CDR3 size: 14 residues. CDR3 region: CSAVRGASNQPQHF. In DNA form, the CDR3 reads TGCAGTGCTGTGCGGGGGGCGAGCAATCAGCCCCAGCATTTT.

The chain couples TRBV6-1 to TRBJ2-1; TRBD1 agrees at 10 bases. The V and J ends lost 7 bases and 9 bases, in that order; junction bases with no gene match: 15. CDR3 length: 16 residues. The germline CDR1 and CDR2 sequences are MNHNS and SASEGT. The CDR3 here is CASTTGLRDRGFEQFF. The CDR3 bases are TGTGCCAGCACCACAGGTCTTCGGGACAGGGGTTTTGAGCAGTTCTTC.

CDR3 amino acids: CASSLMGGTLGSPLHF. The CDR3 region has the DNA TGTGCCAGCAGCTTAATGGGGGGCACCCTTGGTTCACCCCTCCACTTT. This rearrangement joins TRBV7-9 to TRBJ1-6; weak D call: TRBD1 (6 bases). V lost 2 bases to trimming and J lost 9 bases, with 17 bases between them. CDR1 is SEHNR, CDR2 FQNEAQ, per germline (reference sequence). This CDR3 contains 16 residues.

CDR3 sequence reads: CASTIRMGGYTF. The CDR3 region has the DNA TGTGCCAGCACCATAAGAATGGGTGGCTACACCTTC. The chain uses TRBV28 and TRBJ1-2; D is unresolved. This CDR3 spans 12 amino acids. Trimming left V 7 bases short and J 7 bases short, with 13 bases between. Per the germline V gene, CDR1 is MDHEN and CDR2 is SYDVKM.

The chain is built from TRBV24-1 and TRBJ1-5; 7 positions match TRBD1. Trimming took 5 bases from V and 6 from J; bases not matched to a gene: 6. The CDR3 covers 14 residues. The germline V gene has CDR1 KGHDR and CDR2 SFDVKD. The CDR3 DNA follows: TGTGCCACCAGTGTCCAGGGGGAGGGTCAGCCCCAGCATTTT. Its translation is CATSVQGEGQPQHF.

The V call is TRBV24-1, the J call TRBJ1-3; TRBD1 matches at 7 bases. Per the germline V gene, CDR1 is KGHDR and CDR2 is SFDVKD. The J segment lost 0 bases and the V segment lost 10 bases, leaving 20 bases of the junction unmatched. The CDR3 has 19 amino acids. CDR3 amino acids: CATRIVQGQTRSSGNTIYF. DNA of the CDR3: TGTGCCACGCGAATCGTACAGGGACAGACGAGGAGCTCTGGAAACACCATATATTTT.

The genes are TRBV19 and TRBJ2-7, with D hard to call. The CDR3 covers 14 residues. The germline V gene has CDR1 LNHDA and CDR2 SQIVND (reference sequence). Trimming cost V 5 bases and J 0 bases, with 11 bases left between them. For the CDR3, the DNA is TGTGCCAGTAGTCCCACACGGAGCTCCTACGAGCAGTACTTC. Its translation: CASSPTRSSYEQYF.

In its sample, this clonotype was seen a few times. CDR3: CSARKRQDQPQHF. DNA of the CDR3: TGCAGTGCTAGAAAAAGACAGGATCAGCCCCAGCATTTT. The V gene is TRBV20-1, the J gene TRBJ1-5, with D possibly being TRBD1 (6 bases). From germline, CDR1 is DFQATT and CDR2 SNEGSKA (reference sequence). There are 13 residues in the CDR3. Deletions cut 2 bases from V and 5 bases from J, with 10 bases between.

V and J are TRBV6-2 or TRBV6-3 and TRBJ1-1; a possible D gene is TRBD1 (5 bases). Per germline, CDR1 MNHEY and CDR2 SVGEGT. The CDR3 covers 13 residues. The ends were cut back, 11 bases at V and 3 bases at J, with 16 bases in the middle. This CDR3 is CAGTRSYDTEAFF. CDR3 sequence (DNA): TGTGCCGGGACGCGGAGCTACGACACTGAAGCTTTCTTT.

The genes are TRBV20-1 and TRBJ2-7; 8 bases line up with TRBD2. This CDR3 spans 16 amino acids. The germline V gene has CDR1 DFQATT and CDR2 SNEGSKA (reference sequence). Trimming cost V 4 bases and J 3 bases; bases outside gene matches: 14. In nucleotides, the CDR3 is TGCAGTGCTACGGGCCACATAGCGGGAAGGTACTACGAGCAGTACTTC. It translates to CSATGHIAGRYYEQYF.

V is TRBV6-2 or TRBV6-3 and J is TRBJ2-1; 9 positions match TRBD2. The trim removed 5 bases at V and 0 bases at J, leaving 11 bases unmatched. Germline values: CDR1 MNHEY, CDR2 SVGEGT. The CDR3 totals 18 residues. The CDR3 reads CASSELAGPYPSYNEQFF. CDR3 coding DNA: TGTGCCAGCAGTGAACTAGCGGGCCCCTACCCCTCCTACAATGAGCAGTTCTTC.

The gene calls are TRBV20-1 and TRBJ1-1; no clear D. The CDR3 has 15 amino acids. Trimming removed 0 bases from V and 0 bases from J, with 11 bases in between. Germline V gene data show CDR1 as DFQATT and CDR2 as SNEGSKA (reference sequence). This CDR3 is CSARDWARMNTEAFF. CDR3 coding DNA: TGCAGTGCTAGAGATTGGGCCAGGATGAACACTGAAGCTTTCTTT.

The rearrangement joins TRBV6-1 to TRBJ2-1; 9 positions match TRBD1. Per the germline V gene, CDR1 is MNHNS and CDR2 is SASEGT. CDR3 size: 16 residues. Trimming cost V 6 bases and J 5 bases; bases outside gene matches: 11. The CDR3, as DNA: TGTGCCAGCAGGATGACCGGGACAGGGATCGACAATGAGCAGTTCTTC. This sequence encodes CASRMTGTGIDNEQFF.